Below, 6 T cell receptor beta chains from the same sample are listed, as sequenced in a study of spatial heterogeneity in lung cancer. Stated time point: blood at routine non-recurrence follow-up after resection. TCRdb re-analysed the 5' RACE reads in MiXCR, keeping a single row per CDR3 protein. The table shows roughly 110,000 distinct CDR3 sequences, with approximately 10% occurring only once. The starting material was PBMCs, obtained at follow-up. These receptors originate from a female donor with early-stage non-small cell lung cancer.

This chain connects TRBV7-9 to TRBJ2-7, with 8 bases identical to TRBD2. J was trimmed by 1 base and V by 2 bases; bases with no gene match: 4. Germline loops: CDR1 SEHNR, CDR2 FQNEAQ (reference sequence). CDR3 size: 15 residues. The CDR3 DNA is TGTGCCAGCAGCTTAACACTAGCGGCTTCCTACGAGCAGTACTTC. Translated, it gives CASSLTLAASYEQYF.

This clonotype was counted many times. The V gene is TRBV9, the J gene TRBJ2-2; D gene uncertain. Germline-derived CDR1 and CDR2 are SGDLS and YYNGEE. This CDR3 has 12 amino acids. Trimming shortened V by 3 bases and J by 0 bases, and 0 bases separated the two germline ends. The CDR3 sequence: CASSANTGELFF. The DNA for the CDR3 is TGTGCCAGCAGCGCGAACACCGGGGAGCTGTTTTTT.

For the CDR3, the DNA is TGTGCCAGCAGTCCCGGCCCCTACGAGCAGTACGTC. Translating it yields CASSPGPYEQYV. This sequence joins TRBV12-3 or TRBV12-4 and TRBJ2-7; D gene ambiguous. Trimming pared 5 bases from V and 2 bases from J, leaving 7 bases between. CDR3 size: 12 residues.

This clonotype was seen at least ten times. This chain joins TRBV12-3 or TRBV12-4 and TRBJ1-5; perhaps TRBD1 as D (6 bases). This CDR3 comprises 16 residues. V lost 5 bases, J lost 1 base, and 15 bases lay in between. CDR3 nucleotides: TGTGCCAGCAGTACCCCAGCCGGGACAAGCAATCAGCCCCAGCATTTT. Its protein is CASSTPAGTSNQPQHF.

The rearrangement links TRBV19 to TRBJ2-1; D gene unclear. Germline V gives CDR1 LNHDA, CDR2 SQIVND (reference sequence). CDR3 length: 14 residues. V was cut by 4 bases and J by 0 bases, with 7 bases left in between. The CDR3 coding sequence is TGTGCCAGTAGTAGGTCTAGCTCCTACAATGAGCAGTTCTTC. Protein: CASSRSSSYNEQFF.

This clonotype has at least ten counts. The rearrangement joins TRBV9 to TRBJ2-3; weak D call: TRBD1 (5 bases). V lost 4 bases, J lost 4 bases, and 13 bases lay in between. This CDR3 spans 14 amino acids. Germline values: CDR1 SGDLS, CDR2 YYNGEE. This CDR3 reads CASSLRESADTQYF. The CDR3, as DNA: TGTGCCAGCAGCCTCAGGGAAAGCGCAGATACGCAGTATTTT.